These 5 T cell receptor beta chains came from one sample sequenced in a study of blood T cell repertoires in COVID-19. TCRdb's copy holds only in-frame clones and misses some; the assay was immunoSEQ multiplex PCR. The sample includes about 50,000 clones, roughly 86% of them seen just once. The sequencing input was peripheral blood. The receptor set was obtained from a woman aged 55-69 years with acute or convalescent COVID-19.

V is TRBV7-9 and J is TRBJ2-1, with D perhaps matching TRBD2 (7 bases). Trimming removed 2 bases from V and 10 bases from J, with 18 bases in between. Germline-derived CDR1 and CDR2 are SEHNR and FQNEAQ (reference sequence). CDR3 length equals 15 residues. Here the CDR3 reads CASSLSGGGGDEQFF. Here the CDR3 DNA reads TGTGCCAGCAGCTTATCGGGCGGAGGGGGGGACGAGCAGTTCTTC.

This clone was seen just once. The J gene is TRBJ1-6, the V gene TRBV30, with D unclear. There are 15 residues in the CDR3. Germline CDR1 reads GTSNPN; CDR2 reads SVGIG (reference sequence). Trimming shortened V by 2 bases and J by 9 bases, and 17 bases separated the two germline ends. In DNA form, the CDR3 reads TGTGCCTGGAGTACGAGGGCGGGAGGAATTTCACCCCTCCACTTT. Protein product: CAWSTRAGGISPLHF.

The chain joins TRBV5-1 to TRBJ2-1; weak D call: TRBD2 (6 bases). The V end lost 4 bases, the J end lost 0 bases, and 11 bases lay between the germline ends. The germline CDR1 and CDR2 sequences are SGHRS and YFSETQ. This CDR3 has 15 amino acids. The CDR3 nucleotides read TGCGCCAGCAGCCCGGCTAGCGCCTCCTACAATGAGCAGTTCTTC. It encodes CASSPASASYNEQFF. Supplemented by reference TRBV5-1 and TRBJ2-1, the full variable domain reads KAGVTQTPRYLIKTRGQQVTLSCSPISGHRSVSWYQQTPGQGLQFLFEYFSETQRNKGNFPGRFSGRQFSNSRSEMNVSTLELGDSALYLCASSPASASYNEQFFGPGTRLTVL.

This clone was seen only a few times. The DNA of the CDR3 is TGTGCCAGCAGCGCCATCACAGGGGGCAAAAGGGGTAACTATGGCTACACCTTC. Amino acid sequence: CASSAITGGKRGNYGYTF. This chain connects TRBV4-2 to TRBJ1-2; 9 bases fit TRBD1. CDR3 length equals 18 residues. The germline gives CDR1 LGHNA, CDR2 YNFKEQ. Trimming at V came to 5 bases and at J to 1 base, leaving 14 bases not matched to a gene.

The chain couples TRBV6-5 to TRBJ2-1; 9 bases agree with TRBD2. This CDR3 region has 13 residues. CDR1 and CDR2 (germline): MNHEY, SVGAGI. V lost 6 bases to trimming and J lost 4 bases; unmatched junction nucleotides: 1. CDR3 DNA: TGTGCCAGCAGCCTAGCGGGATACAATGAGCAGTTCTTC. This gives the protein CASSLAGYNEQFF.